This paragraph reports one TCR beta chain. The sample holds one count of this clone. Its cognate antigen has yet to be identified. No quality values exist for individual bases; no much larger clone is one base distant. The immunoSEQ Assay, a bias-controlled multiplex PCR, was used to amplify TCRbeta CDR3 regions from genomic DNA. Per the original workflow: The number of nucleated cells in each sample was estimated by amplification of reference gene primers within the assay. To quantify the absolute abundance of each unique TCRbeta CDR3 rearrangement, sequence reads were collapsed and filtered. For each sample, productive Simpson clonality was calculated as the square root of Simpson's diversity index over productive rearrangements. Not all clones reach the TCRdb copy of this immuneACCESS table, which keeps in-frame sequences only. Checked studies attribute under half of the gap to unresolved V genes and leave the rest unexplained. V and J calls and clone size are those listed in that table; D and trimming were worked out from the DNA. This sample lists 140,000 or so clones; about 87% were detected once. Together, the top ten hold around 38% of the sample.

This entry is derived from a study of blood T cell repertoires in COVID-19 (dated by TCRdb to 2018 to 2021). Study-wide context: Samples covering the acute and convalescent phases of COVID-19 were provided by collaborators in the United States, Italy and Spain. The prospective study material was composed of cDNA or gDNA derived from T cells, B-cell-depleted T cells, or PBMCs. Deeply sampled blood TCRbeta repertoires from subjects exposed to, actively infected with, or recovered from COVID-19 were included in the dataset. The repertoires were made available in a free public database intended to serve as a resource for research on the immune response to SARS-CoV-2. Samples came from the ongoing ImmuneRACE study (first 160 participants) plus 1,254 subjects from 6 global collaborators. A de-identified subject ID, COVID-19 status, age in years and sex were almost always included in the sample metadata. Where HLA class I and class II types were available, the types were taken from metadata supplied by the sample provider, not from assay-based typing.

What the authors observed across the whole study: The quantity of clinical and demographic metadata differed by source and by participant and was supplied without curation.

Samples from volunteer blood donors who had recovered from COVID-19 were contributed by a second Seattle source. Whole blood was collected in K2EDTA tubes by collaborating institutions according to the institutions' own protocols. For TCRbeta analysis, collaborator samples were shipped as frozen whole blood, as isolated PBMCs, or as DNA extracted from either sample type. Per the germline V gene, SGHTA is the CDR1 and FQGTGA is the CDR2. Its CDR3 holds 16 amino acids, cysteine through phenylalanine. Only the CDR3 region is kept as DNA, spanning 48 bases read in frame from base 1. Trimmed from V: 2 bases; trimmed from J: 5 bases; junction bases lacking a gene match: 9.

Sequencing input: peripheral blood. The source is a man between 50 and 59 years old who had recovered from COVID-19. The rearrangement joined TRBV7-3 to TRBJ2-5, with 9 junctional bases fitting TRBD2. The DNA reads as follows: TGTGCCAGCAGCTTAGATCCTAGCGGGGCTTGGGAGACCCAGTACTTC. Protein translation: CASSLDPSGAWETQYF.